This record looks at one T cell receptor beta chain sequence and its context. Authors' methods: Amplification from reference gene primers served as the basis for estimated nucleated cell counts. Clones were read by immunoSEQ multiplex PCR, and TCRdb kept only the in-frame ones, dropping some. That table is the source of V, J and clone size, and D and trimming were worked out from the DNA. The repertoire holds around 160,000 clones, with over 80% as singletons. These data belong to a study of blood T cell repertoires in COVID-19. Trimming cost V 6 bases and J 8 bases; bases outside gene matches: 8. Germline V gene data show CDR1 as SGHTA and CDR2 as FQGNSA. The CDR3 spans 13 residues. Allocation to cohorts depended on clinical history reported by the participants. Before they entered the study, exposed participants had met a COVID-19 case within 2 weeks.

The genes are TRBV7-2 and TRBJ1-2; 8 positions match TRBD1. The receptor was derived from a woman in her fifties or sixties who had been exposed to COVID-19. Sequences were obtained from PBMCs or T cells enriched from blood (not recorded which). CDR3 in amino acids: CASSTAGGGGYTF. For the CDR3, the DNA is TGTGCCAGCAGTACGGCAGGGGGCGGAGGCTACACCTTC.